The rows below give T cell receptor beta chains drawn from one sample of a study of T-cell reconstitution after alpha-beta-depleted transplantation in children. TCRdb reprocessed the PCR reads via MiXCR and lists one record per CDR3 protein. The sample lists hundreds of thousands of distinct CDR3 sequences, 13% seen once, with 0.65% to 0.9% in the top ten. Material: PBMCs, obtained before TCRalphabeta/CD19-depleted stem cell transplant. The source is a girl aged 2 to 9 with congenital amegakaryocytic thrombocytopenia, due to receive a stem cell transplant. CDR3s include the opening cysteine and the closing phenylalanine or tryptophan. A D gene is named only where the DNA matches it firmly. The listing skips clone size in some rows; elsewhere it reads once, few, many or a size class.

d_call,clone_size,j_call,v_call,cdr3_nt,cdr3_aa
TRBD2,NA,TRBJ2-6,TRBV3-1,TGTGCCAGCACTTTTCTAGCGGGAAAGTCTGGGGCCAACGTCCTGACTTTC,CASTFLAGKSGANVLTF
NA,NA,TRBJ2-3,TRBV5-5,TGTGCCAGCAGCTTGGAGGTGGTAGCGGCAGATACGCAGTATTTT,CASSLEVVAADTQYF
NA,NA,TRBJ2-4,TRBV5-1,TGCGCCAGCAGCTTGGCCGGTAACGCAGGGGAAAACATTCAGTACTTC,CASSLAGNAGENIQYF
NA,NA,TRBJ1-4,TRBV5-1,TGCGCCAGCAGCCCCGGGGGTCGATTCGGAGAAAAACTGTTTTTT,CASSPGGRFGEKLFF
NA,NA,TRBJ2-1,TRBV10-1,TGCGCCAGCAGTGAGGTACAGGGAAGGGGCGAGCAGTTCTTC,CASSEVQGRGEQFF
TRBD1,NA,TRBJ2-7,TRBV20-1,TGCAGTGCTCCGGGACAGGGGATGTACGAGCAGTACTTC,CSAPGQGMYEQYF
NA,many,TRBJ2-1,TRBV20-1,TGCAGTGCCGCACCCCATGAGCAGTTCTTC,CSAAPHEQFF
TRBD1,few,TRBJ1-1,TRBV7-2,TGTGCCAGCAGGTCAGCCGGGACAGCCAGTGAAGCTTTCTTT,CASRSAGTASEAFF
NA,NA,TRBJ2-4,TRBV11-2,TGTGCCAGCAGCTCTGCTAGCGATGGGGGGTTTGCCAAAAACATTCAGTACTTC,CASSSASDGGFAKNIQYF
TRBD1,few,TRBJ1-2,TRBV30,TGTGCCCGGGACAGGGGCTATGGCTACACCTTC,CARDRGYGYTF
TRBD2,few,TRBJ2-4,TRBV5-6,TGTGCCAGCAGCGCCTCTAGCGGGAGAAACATTCAGTACTTC,CASSASSGRNIQYF
NA,many,TRBJ1-1,TRBV20-1,TGCAGTGCTAAGACGGATTACACTGAAGCTTTCTTT,CSAKTDYTEAFF
NA,many,TRBJ2-1,TRBV11-2,TGTGCCAGCAGCTTAGAGGTTGTAAACAAAGAGCAGTTCTTC,CASSLEVVNKEQFF
NA,few,TRBJ2-3,TRBV11-2,TGTGCCAGCAGCTCCCGAGGAACGCAGGACCCCCACACAGATACGCAGTATTTT,CASSSRGTQDPHTDTQYF
NA,NA,TRBJ2-7,TRBV4-1,TGCGCCAGCAGCCCTTTGGGCGGAGGGGGAACTTCCTACGAGCAGTACTTC,CASSPLGGGGTSYEQYF
TRBD1,few,TRBJ2-2,TRBV6-5,TGTGCCAGCAGTTATTTTTCAGGGGGCACCGGGGAGCTGTTTTTT,CASSYFSGGTGELFF
NA,few,TRBJ2-7,TRBV20-1,TGCAGTGCTAGAGACCCCGGGACGGACTACGAGCAGTACTTC,CSARDPGTDYEQYF
NA,few,TRBJ2-5,TRBV5-1,TGCGCCAGCAGCTTGGAGCGGCAAGAGATGGCCCAGTACTTC,CASSLERQEMAQYF
TRBD2,few,TRBJ2-1,TRBV12-3/TRBV12-4,TGTGCCAGCAGCAATAGCGGGAGGGCCACTGAGCAGTTCTTC,CASSNSGRATEQFF
NA,few,TRBJ2-5,TRBV2,TGTGCCAGCAGTGAGCGGCTAGCGCTCCAAGAGACCCAGTACTTC,CASSERLALQETQYF
NA,many,TRBJ2-1,TRBV5-1,TGCGCCAGCACACAAAAGGTCGGCTACAATGAGCAGTTCTTC,CASTQKVGYNEQFF
NA,NA,TRBJ2-5,TRBV7-9,TGTGCCAGCAGCTTAGCACCCGGCAGGGTATTGGTCGAGACCCAGTACTTC,CASSLAPGRVLVETQYF
NA,NA,TRBJ1-1,TRBV7-9,TGTGCCAGCAGTTACAGCCGGACGCAGACAAACACTGAAGCTTTCTTT,CASSYSRTQTNTEAFF
NA,few,TRBJ2-7,TRBV25-1,TGTGCCAGCAGTTTAACCAAAGATACCCGAAACCCCTACGAGCAGTACTTC,CASSLTKDTRNPYEQYF
NA,NA,TRBJ2-7,TRBV21-1,TGTGCCAGCAGCAAATTCCAGGGGGCCTACGAGCAGTACTTC,CASSKFQGAYEQYF
NA,many,TRBJ1-2,TRBV29-1,TGCAGCGTTGTCAGTACTAACTATGGCTACACCTTC,CSVVSTNYGYTF
NA,NA,TRBJ2-3,TRBV9,TGTGCCAGCAGCGTAGCTCCCGGGGCCACAGATACGCAGTATTTT,CASSVAPGATDTQYF
NA,NA,TRBJ2-1,TRBV5-1,TGCGCCAGCAGCCCCTACGGCCTTGAGCAGTTCTTC,CASSPYGLEQFF
NA,many,TRBJ1-4,TRBV5-1,TGCGCCAGCAGCTCGTATGGCGTAGGAGATAATGAAAAACTGTTTTTT,CASSSYGVGDNEKLFF
TRBD2,many,TRBJ2-7,TRBV7-6,TGTGCCAGCAGCTCGCCGGGACTAGCCTACGAGCAGTACTTC,CASSSPGLAYEQYF
TRBD1,many,TRBJ1-1,TRBV10-3,TGTGCCATCAGTGAGGCTGACAGGGTGACGGGCACTGAAGCTTTCTTT,CAISEADRVTGTEAFF
TRBD1,many,TRBJ2-2,TRBV10-2,TGCGCCAGCAGTGACCCCCGGACAGGGAATGAGGAGCTGTTTTTT,CASSDPRTGNEELFF
NA,many,TRBJ2-1,TRBV20-1,TGCAGTGCTAGAATAGCGGACTACAATGAGCAGTTCTTC,CSARIADYNEQFF
NA,few,TRBJ1-2,TRBV20-1,TGCAGTGCCACCCATGGGGGGGAGAGCTATGGCTACACCTTC,CSATHGGESYGYTF
TRBD2,many,TRBJ2-1,TRBV24-1,TGTGCCACCAGTGGCCTAGCGGGAGGCAGCTCCTACAATGAGCAGTTCTTC,CATSGLAGGSSYNEQFF
TRBD2,NA,TRBJ2-3,TRBV20-1,TGCAGTGCTAGAGTAGCGGGAGCACAAGATACGCAGTATTTT,CSARVAGAQDTQYF
NA,many,TRBJ2-1,TRBV5-1,TGCGCCAGCAGTAGAACCGGGACCAGCTCCTACAATGAGCAGTTCTTC,CASSRTGTSSYNEQFF
NA,many,TRBJ2-5,TRBV20-1,TGCAGTGCAAAGATCCCTGGTGTCGGAGAGACCCAGTACTTC,CSAKIPGVGETQYF
TRBD2,NA,TRBJ2-7,TRBV18,TGTGCCAGCTCACCCGGGACTAGCGTTTACGAGCAGTACTTC,CASSPGTSVYEQYF
NA,many,TRBJ1-5,TRBV20-1,TGCAGTGCCCCGACGGGCCTTTTGGGTGGTCAGCCCCAGCATTTT,CSAPTGLLGGQPQHF
NA,many,TRBJ2-1,TRBV20-1,TGCAGTGCTAGTGAGACGAGCTCCTACAATGAGCAGTTCTTC,CSASETSSYNEQFF
TRBD1,many,TRBJ1-1,TRBV20-1,TGCAGTGCTAGGGCGGGACAGTACACTGAAGCTTTCTTT,CSARAGQYTEAFF
NA,few,TRBJ2-3,TRBV7-9,TGTGCCAGCAGCTTAGTACTGCGTACCAGCGCCACAGATACGCAGTATTTT,CASSLVLRTSATDTQYF
TRBD1,many,TRBJ1-5,TRBV7-8,TGTGCCAGCAGACAGGGGGTGGGTAATCAGCCCCAGCATTTT,CASRQGVGNQPQHF
NA,few,TRBJ2-2,TRBV12-3/TRBV12-4,TGTGCCAGCAGCTACCTGATGTACCCACACGGGGAGCTGTTTTTT,CASSYLMYPHGELFF